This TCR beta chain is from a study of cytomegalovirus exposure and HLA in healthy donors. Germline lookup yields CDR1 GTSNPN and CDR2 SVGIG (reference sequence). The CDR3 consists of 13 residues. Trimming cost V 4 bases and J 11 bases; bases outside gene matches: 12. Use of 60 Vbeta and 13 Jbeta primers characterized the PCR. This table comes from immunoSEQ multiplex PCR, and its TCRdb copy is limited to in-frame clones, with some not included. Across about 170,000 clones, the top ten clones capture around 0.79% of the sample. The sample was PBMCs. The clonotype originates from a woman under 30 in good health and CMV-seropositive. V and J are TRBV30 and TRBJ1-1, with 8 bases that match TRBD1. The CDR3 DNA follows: TGTGCCTGGAAATCGGACAGGGTGGAGTATGCTTTCTTT. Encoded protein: CAWKSDRVEYAFF.